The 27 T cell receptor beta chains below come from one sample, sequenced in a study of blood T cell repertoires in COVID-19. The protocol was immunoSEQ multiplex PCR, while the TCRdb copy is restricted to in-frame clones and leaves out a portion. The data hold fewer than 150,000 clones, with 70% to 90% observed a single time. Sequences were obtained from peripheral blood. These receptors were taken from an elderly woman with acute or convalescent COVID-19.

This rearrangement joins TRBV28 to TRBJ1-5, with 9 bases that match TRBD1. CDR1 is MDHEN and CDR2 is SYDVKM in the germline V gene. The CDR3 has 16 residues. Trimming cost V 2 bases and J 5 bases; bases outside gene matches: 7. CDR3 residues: CASSLGSTGGHQPQHF. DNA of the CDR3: TGTGCCAGCAGTTTAGGGTCAACAGGGGGCCATCAGCCCCAGCATTTT.

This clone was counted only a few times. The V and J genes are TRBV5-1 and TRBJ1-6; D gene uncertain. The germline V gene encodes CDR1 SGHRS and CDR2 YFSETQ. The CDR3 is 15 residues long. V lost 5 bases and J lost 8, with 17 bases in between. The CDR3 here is CASSPSEGRDSPLHF. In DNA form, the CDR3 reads TGCGCCAGCAGTCCGTCGGAGGGCCGGGATTCACCCCTCCACTTT.

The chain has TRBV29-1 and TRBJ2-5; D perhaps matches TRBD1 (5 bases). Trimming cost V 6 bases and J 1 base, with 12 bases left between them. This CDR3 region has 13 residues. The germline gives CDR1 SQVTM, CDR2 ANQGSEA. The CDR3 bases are TGCAGCGTCCTTGGACATTTCCAAGAGACCCAGTACTTC. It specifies CSVLGHFQETQYF.

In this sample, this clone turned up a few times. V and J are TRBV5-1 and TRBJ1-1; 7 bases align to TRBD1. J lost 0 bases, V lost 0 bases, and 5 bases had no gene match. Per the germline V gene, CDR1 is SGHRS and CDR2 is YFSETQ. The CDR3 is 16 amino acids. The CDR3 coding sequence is TGCGCCAGCAGCTTGGCCGTGGGACAGCTGAACACTGAAGCTTTCTTT. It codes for CASSLAVGQLNTEAFF.

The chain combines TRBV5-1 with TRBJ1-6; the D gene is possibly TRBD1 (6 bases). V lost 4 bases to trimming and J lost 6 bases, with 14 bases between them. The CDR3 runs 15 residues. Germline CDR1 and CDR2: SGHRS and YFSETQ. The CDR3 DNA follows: TGCGCCAGCAGCACCAGGGGACACTCTAATTCACCCCTCCACTTT. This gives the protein CASSTRGHSNSPLHF.

The DNA of the CDR3 is TGTGCCAGTAGTATCGGCAGGGGGATGCATCAGCCCCAGCATTTT. The encoded protein is CASSIGRGMHQPQHF. The chain employs TRBV19 and TRBJ1-5, with 7 bases that match TRBD1. This CDR3 contains 15 residues. V lost 3 bases and J lost 5; bases outside the gene matches: 7. In germline, CDR1 is LNHDA, CDR2 SQIVND (reference sequence). The variable domain in full, with the rest retrieved from reference TRBV19 and TRBJ1-5, is DGGITQSPKYLFRKEGQNVTLSCEQNLNHDAMYWYRQDPGQGLRLIYYSQIVNDFQKGDIAEGYSVSREKKESFPLTVTSAQKNPTAFYLCASSIGRGMHQPQHFGDGTRLSIL.

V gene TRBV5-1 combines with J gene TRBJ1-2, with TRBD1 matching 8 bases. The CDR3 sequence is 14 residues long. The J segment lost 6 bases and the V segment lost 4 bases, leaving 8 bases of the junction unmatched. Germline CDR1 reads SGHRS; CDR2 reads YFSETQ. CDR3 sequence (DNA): TGCGCCAGCAGCGGACAGGGACGAGAGGATGGCTACACCTTC. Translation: CASSGQGREDGYTF.

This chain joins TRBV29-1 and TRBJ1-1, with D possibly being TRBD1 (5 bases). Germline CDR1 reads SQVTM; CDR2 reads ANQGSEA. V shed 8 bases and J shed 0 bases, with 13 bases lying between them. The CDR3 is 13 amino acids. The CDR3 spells CSIVTDLNTEAFF. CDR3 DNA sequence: TGCAGCATTGTGACAGATTTGAACACTGAAGCTTTCTTT.

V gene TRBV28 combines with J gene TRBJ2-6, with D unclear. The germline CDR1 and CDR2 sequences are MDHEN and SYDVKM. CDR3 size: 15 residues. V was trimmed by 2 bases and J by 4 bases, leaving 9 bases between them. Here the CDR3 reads CASSLPTLGANVLTF. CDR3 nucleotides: TGTGCCAGCAGTTTACCTACTCTGGGGGCCAACGTCCTGACTTTC.

DNA for the CDR3: TGTGCCAGCACCCAATACGGGACGGACTATAGCACAGATACGCAGTATTTT. This sequence encodes CASTQYGTDYSTDTQYF. The chain combines TRBV9 with TRBJ2-3, with TRBD2 as a possible D gene (6 bases). The CDR3 has 17 amino acids. Germline V gene data show CDR1 as SGDLS and CDR2 as YYNGEE. V was shortened by 6 bases and J by 0 bases, with 20 bases between the two germline ends. Full variable domain (rest looked up from reference TRBV9 and TRBJ2-3): DSGVTQTPKHLITATGQRVTLRCSPRSGDLSVYWYQQSLDQGLQFLIQYYNGEERAKGNILERFSAQQFPDLHSELNLSSLELGDSALYFCASTQYGTDYSTDTQYFGPGTRLTVL.

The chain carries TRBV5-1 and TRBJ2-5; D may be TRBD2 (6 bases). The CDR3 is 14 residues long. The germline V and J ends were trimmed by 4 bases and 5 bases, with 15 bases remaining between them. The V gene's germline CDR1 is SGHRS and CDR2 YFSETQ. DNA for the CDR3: TGCGCCAGCAGCCCCCCGACTAGTAGCGAGACCCAGTACTTC. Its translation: CASSPPTSSETQYF.

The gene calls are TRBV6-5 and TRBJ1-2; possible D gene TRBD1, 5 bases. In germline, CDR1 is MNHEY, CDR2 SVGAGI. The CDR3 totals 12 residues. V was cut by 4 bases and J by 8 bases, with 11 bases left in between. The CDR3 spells CASSSPGKGYTF. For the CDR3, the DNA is TGTGCCAGCAGTTCCCCAGGGAAGGGCTACACCTTC.

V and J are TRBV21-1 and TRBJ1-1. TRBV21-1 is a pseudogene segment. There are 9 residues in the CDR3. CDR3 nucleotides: TGTGAGAGGGCAGATGAAGCTTTCTTT. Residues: CERADEAFF.

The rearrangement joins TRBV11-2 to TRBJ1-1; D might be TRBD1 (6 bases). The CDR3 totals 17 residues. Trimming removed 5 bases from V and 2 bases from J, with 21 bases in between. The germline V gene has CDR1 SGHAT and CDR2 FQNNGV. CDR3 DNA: TGTGCCAGCAGCCCAATCGGCCTATACAGGGAAAACACTGAAGCTTTCTTT. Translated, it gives CASSPIGLYRENTEAFF.

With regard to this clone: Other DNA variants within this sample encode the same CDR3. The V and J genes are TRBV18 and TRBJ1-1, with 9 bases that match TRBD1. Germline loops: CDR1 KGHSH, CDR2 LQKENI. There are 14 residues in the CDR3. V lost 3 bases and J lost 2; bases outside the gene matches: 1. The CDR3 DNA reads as TGTGCCAGCTCACCGGGACAGGGTAACACTGAAGCTTTCTTT. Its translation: CASSPGQGNTEAFF.

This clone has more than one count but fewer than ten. The CDR3: CASSPPGGESGELFF. The DNA for the CDR3 is TGTGCCAGCAGCCCCCCAGGGGGCGAGTCCGGGGAGCTGTTTTTT. The V and J genes are TRBV7-3 and TRBJ2-2, with 8 bases that match TRBD1. This CDR3 comprises 15 residues. With V trimmed by 5 bases and J by 6 bases, 8 bases remained unmatched. Germline V gives CDR1 SGHTA, CDR2 FQGTGA.

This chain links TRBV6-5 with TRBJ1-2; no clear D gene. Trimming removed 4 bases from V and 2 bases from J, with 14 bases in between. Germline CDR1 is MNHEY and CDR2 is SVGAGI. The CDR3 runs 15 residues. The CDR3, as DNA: TGTGCCAGCAGTTCCCGGCAGGCCAAGAACTATGGCTACACCTTC. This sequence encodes CASSSRQAKNYGYTF.

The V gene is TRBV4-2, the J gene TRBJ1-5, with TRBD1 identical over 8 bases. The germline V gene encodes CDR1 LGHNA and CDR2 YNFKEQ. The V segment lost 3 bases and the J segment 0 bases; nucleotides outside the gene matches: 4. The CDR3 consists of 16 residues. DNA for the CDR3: TGTGCCAGCAGCCAGGACAGGGCCGATAGCAATCAGCCCCAGCATTTT. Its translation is CASSQDRADSNQPQHF.

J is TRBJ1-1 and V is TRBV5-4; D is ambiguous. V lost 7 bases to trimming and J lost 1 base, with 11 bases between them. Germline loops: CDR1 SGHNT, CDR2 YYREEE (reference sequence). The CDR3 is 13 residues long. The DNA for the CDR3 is TGTGCCAGCGTCGATCGGAGGAACACTGAAGCTTTCTTT. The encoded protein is CASVDRRNTEAFF. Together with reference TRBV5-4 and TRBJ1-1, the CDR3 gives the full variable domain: ETGVTQSPTHLIKTRGQQVTLRCSSQSGHNTVSWYQQALGQGPQFIFQYYREEENGRGNFPPRFSGLQFPNYSSELNVNALELDDSALYLCASVDRRNTEAFFGQGTRLTVV.

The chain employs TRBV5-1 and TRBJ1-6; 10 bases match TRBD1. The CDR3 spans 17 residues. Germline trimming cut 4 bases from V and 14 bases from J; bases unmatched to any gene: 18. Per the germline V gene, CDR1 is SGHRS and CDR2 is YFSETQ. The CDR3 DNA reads TGCGCCAGCAGCGCCGTGGGACAGGGGCTATCTAGAGAAACCCTCCACTTT. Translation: CASSAVGQGLSRETLHF. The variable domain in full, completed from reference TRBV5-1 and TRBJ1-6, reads KAGVTQTPRYLIKTRGQQVTLSCSPISGHRSVSWYQQTPGQGLQFLFEYFSETQRNKGNFPGRFSGRQFSNSRSEMNVSTLELGDSALYLCASSAVGQGLSRETLHFGNGTRLTVT.

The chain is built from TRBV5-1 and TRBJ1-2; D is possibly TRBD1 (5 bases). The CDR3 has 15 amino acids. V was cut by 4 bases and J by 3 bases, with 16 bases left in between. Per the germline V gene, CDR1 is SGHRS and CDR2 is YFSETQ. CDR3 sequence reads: CASSHGTAPDYGYTF. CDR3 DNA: TGCGCCAGCAGCCACGGGACTGCTCCGGACTATGGCTACACCTTC.

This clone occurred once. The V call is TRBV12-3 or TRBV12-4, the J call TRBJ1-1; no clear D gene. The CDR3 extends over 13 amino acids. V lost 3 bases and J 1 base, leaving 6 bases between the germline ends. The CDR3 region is CASSFGRNTEAFF. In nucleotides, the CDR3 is TGTGCCAGCAGTTTTGGGAGGAACACTGAAGCTTTCTTT.

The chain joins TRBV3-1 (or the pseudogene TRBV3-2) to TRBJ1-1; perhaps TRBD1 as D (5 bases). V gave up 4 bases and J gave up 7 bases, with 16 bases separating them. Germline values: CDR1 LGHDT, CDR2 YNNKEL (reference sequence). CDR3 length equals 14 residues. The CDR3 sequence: CASSPWETQGEAFF. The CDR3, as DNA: TGTGCCAGCAGCCCATGGGAAACGCAGGGTGAAGCTTTCTTT.

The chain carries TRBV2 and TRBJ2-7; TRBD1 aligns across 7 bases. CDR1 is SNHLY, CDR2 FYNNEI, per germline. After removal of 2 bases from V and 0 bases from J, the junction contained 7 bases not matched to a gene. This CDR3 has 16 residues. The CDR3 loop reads CASSESVGTASYEQYF. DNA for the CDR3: TGTGCCAGCAGTGAATCCGTGGGGACAGCCTCCTACGAGCAGTACTTC.

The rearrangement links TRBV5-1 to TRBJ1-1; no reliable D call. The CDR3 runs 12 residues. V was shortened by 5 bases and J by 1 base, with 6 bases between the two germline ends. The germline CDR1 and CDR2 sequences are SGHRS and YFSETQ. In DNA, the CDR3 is TGCGCCAGCAGAGCCTCGAACACTGAAGCTTTCTTT. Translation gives CASRASNTEAFF.

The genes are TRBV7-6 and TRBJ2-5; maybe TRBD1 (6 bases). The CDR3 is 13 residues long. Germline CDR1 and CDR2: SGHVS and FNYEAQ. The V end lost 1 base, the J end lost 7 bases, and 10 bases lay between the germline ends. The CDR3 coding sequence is TGTGCCAGCAGCTTAGTGGGGGCAGGGACCCAGTACTTC. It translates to CASSLVGAGTQYF.

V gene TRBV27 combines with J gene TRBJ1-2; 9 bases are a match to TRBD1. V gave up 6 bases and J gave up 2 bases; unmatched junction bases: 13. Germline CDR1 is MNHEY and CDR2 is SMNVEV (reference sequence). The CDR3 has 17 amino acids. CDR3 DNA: TGTGCCAGCAGCCCCCGGACAGGGGAAGGTGGAAACTATGGCTACACCTTC. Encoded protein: CASSPRTGEGGNYGYTF.